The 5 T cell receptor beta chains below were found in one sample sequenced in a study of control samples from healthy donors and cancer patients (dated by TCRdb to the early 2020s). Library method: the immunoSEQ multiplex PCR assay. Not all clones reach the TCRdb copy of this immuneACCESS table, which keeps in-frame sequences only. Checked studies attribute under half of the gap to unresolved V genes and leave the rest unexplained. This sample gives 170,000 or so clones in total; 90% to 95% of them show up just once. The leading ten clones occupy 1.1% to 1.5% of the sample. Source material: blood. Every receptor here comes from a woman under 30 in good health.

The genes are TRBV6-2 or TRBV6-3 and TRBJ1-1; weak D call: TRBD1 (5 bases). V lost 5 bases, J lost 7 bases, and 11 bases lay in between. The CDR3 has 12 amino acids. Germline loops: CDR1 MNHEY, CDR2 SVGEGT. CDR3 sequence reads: CASSARDGEAFF. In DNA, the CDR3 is TGTGCCAGCAGTGCCCGGGACGGTGAAGCTTTCTTT.

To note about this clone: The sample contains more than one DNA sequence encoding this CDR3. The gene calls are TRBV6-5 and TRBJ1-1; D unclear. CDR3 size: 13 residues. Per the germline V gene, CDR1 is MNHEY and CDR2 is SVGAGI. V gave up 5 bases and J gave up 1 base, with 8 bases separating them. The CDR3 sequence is CASSTGRNTEAFF. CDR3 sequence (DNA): TGTGCCAGCAGTACTGGAAGGAACACTGAAGCTTTCTTT.

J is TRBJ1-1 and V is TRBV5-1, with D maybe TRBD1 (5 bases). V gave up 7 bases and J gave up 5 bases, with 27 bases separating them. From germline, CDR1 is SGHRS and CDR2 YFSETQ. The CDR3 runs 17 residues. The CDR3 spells CASSRTFRRTEGTEAFF. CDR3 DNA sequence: TGCGCCAGCTCCCGTACCTTTAGACGTACAGAGGGGACTGAAGCTTTCTTT.

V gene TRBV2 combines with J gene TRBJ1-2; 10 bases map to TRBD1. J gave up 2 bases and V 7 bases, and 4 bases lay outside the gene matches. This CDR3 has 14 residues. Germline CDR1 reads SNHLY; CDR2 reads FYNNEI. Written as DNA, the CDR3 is TGTGCCAGCAACCGGGACAGGGGCAACTATGGCTACACCTTC. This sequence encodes CASNRDRGNYGYTF.

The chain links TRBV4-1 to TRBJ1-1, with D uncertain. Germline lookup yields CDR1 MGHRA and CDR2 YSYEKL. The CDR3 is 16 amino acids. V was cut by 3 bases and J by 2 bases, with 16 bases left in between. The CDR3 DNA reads TGCGCCAGCAGCCAGATATTCCGGACGGCCAACACTGAAGCTTTCTTT. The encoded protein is CASSQIFRTANTEAFF.